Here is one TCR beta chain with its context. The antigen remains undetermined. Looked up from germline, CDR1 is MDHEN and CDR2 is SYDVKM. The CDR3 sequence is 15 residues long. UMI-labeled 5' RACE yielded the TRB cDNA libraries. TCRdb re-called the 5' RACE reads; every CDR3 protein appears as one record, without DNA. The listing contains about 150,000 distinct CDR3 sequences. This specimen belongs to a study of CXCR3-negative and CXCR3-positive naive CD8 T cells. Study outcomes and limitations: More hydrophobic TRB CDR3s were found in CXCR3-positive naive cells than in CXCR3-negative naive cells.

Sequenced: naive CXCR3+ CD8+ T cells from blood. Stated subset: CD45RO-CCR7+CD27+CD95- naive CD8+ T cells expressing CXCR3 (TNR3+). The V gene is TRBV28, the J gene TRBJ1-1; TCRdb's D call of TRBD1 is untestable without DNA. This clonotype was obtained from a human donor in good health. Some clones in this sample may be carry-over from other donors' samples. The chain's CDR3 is CASSLRGRVNTEAFF.